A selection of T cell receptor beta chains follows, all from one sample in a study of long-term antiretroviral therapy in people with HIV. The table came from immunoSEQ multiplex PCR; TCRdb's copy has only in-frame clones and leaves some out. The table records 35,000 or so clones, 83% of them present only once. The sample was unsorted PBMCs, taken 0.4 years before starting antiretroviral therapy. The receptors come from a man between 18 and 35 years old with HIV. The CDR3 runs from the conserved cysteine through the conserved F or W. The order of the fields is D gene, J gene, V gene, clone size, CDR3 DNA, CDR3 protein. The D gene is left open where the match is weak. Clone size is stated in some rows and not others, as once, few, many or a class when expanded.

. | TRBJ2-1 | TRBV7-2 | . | TGTGCCAGCAGCCCTATTCGCGGGTCGAGCAATGAGCAGTTCTTC | CASSPIRGSSNEQFF
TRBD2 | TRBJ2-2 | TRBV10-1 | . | TGCGCCAGCAGTGATTGGTCTAGCGGGGGTGCCGGGGAGCTGTTTTTT | CASSDWSSGGAGELFF
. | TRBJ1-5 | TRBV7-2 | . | TGTGCCAGCAGCACACAGGGCAGGCAGCCCCAGCATTTT | CASSTQGRQPQHF
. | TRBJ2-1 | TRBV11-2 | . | TGTGCCAGCAGCCTAAGAGATAAGGGGATTAACAATGAGCAGTTCTTC | CASSLRDKGINNEQFF
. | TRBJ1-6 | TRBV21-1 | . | TGTGCCAGCAGCAGGGACAATTCACCCCTCCACTTT | CASSRDNSPLHF
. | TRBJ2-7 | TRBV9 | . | TGTGCCAGCAGCGTAGACAGGACGGGACACTCCTACGAGCAGTACTTC | CASSVDRTGHSYEQYF
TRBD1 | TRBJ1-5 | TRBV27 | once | TGTGCCAGCAGTCCCCTCCTTCCGACAGGGTTAGAGGGCCCCGATCAGCCCCAGCATTTT | CASSPLLPTGLEGPDQPQHF
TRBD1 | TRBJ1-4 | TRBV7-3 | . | TGTGCCAGCAGCTTAACCTCCGGGACAGGGAATGAAAAACTGTTTTTT | CASSLTSGTGNEKLFF
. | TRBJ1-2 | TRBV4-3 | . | TGCGCCAGCAGCCAAGCCCCAGGGCGCGACTATGGCTACACCTTC | CASSQAPGRDYGYTF
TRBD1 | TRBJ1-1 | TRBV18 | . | TGTGCCAGCTCGCCCCAGGGGGCCGAAGCTTTCTTT | CASSPQGAEAFF
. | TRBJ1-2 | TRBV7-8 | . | TGTGCCAGCAGCTTAGTCGGGACTCCAGGCTACACCTTC | CASSLVGTPGYTF
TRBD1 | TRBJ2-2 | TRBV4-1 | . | TGCGCCAGCAGCCACCGTCGACAGGGGAAGAACGGGGAGCTGTTTTTT | CASSHRRQGKNGELFF
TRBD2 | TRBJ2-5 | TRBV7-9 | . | TGTGCCAGCAGCTTAGCGGCTAGCGGGGGAGTGACCCAGTACTTC | CASSLAASGGVTQYF
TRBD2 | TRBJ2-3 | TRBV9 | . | TGTGCCAGCAGCTCCCCTCGGGGGGGATCACCCACAGATACGCAGTATTTT | CASSSPRGGSPTDTQYF
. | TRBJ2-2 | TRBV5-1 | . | TGCGCCAGCAGCTTGGAGGTCGCCGGGGAGCTGTTTTTT | CASSLEVAGELFF
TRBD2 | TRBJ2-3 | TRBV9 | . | TGTGCCAGCAGCGTACAGGCCGGGGGGGGGTTGACAGATACGCAGTATTTT | CASSVQAGGGLTDTQYF
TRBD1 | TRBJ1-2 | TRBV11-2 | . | TGTGCCAGCACCACTTCCGTAGGGACAGGGGATGGCTACACCTTC | CASTTSVGTGDGYTF
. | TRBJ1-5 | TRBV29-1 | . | TGCAGCGTTGGGGCAGGGGATCAGCCCCAGCATTTT | CSVGAGDQPQHF
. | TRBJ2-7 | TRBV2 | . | TGTGCCAGCTGCCGGGACGTAAACTACGAGCAGTACTTC | CASCRDVNYEQYF
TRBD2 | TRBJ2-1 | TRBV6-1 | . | TGTGCCAGCACCCAACTAGCGGGACTTGACAATGAGCAGTTCTTC | CASTQLAGLDNEQFF
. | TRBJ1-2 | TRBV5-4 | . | TGTGCCAGCAGCTGGGACCTGGGAGACTATGGCTACACCTTC | CASSWDLGDYGYTF
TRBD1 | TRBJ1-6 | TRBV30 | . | TGTGCCTGGAGTGCCCTGACAGGGGGCTCTTCACCCCTCCACTTT | CAWSALTGGSSPLHF
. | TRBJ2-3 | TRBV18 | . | TGTGCCAGCTCACCTACCGGGGATACGCAGTATTTT | CASSPTGDTQYF
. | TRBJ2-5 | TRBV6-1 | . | TGTGCCAGCAGTGAATTCCCCGGTATTGGAGCAGAGACCCAGTACTTC | CASSEFPGIGAETQYF
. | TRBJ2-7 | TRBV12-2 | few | TGTGCAAGTCGCTTAGAGGCCGACACTAGCGGGACGGTAGACGAGCAGTACTTC | CASRLEADTSGTVDEQYF
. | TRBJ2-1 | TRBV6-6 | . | TGTGCCAGCAGTCCCGGTCCCACGGTGGAGTTCTTC | CASSPGPTVEFF
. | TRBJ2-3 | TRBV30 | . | TGTGCCTGGAGGGTAAGCGGGAGCACAGATACGCAGTATTTT | CAWRVSGSTDTQYF
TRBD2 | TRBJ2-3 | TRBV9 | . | TGTGCCAGCAGCGTAGGTGTTGGCGGGACTACCAACGGCGATACGCAGTATTTT | CASSVGVGGTTNGDTQYF
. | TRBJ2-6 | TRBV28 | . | TGTGCCAGCAATGGTTTTCAGGGTGACTCTGGGGCCAACGTCCTGACTTTC | CASNGFQGDSGANVLTF
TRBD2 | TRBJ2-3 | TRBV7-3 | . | TGTGCCAGCCGGGAGGGGGGCACAGATACGCAGTATTTT | CASREGGTDTQYF
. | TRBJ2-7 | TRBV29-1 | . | TGCAGCGTTGAAGGCACTATCTACGAGCAGTACTTC | CSVEGTIYEQYF
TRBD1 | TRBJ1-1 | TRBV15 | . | TGTGCCACCAGCAGATTAGGGGGCGCCGGGTTCGAAGCTTTCTTT | CATSRLGGAGFEAFF
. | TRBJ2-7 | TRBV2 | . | TGTGCCAGCAGTAACCGGGCGGCTTACGAGCAGTACTTC | CASSNRAAYEQYF
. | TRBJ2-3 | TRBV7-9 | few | TGTGCAGGGTGGGACACCCAAGTGTATACGCAGTATTTT | CAGWDTQVYTQYF
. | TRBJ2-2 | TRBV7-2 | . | TGTGCCAGCAGCACTCCGGGTGTAAGAACCGGGGAGCTGTTTTTT | CASSTPGVRTGELFF
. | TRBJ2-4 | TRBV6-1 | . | TGTGCCAGCAGTCGGGACCCTAAAAACATTCAGTACTTC | CASSRDPKNIQYF